Reported below is one TCR beta chain. This specimen belongs to a study of blood T cell repertoires in COVID-19. In the study overall: The origin of the acute and convalescent COVID-19 samples was the United States, Italy and Spain. The analysed material was cDNA or gDNA that came from T cells, B-cell-depleted T cells, or PBMCs.

The germline V gene has CDR1 SGHRS and CDR2 YFSETQ. This CDR3 is 14 amino acids long. The ends lost 2 bases at V and 2 bases at J; junction bases unmatched: 3. Original data processing: Using reference gene primer amplification, nucleated cell counts were estimated. Profiled with immunoSEQ multiplex PCR; TCRdb holds only in-frame clones, not every one. V, J and clone size were drawn from that table, and D and trimming were deduced from the DNA. The data contain just over 90,000 clones, about 90% of them singletons. V and J are TRBV5-1 and TRBJ2-7; 8 bases are shared with TRBD1. The sequenced sample consisted of peripheral blood. This receptor was taken from a human donor with active COVID-19. The donor label of this sample is uncertain. CDR3 coding DNA: TGCGCCAGCAGCTTCGGACAGGGTCCCTACGAGCAGTACTTC. Protein sequence: CASSFGQGPYEQYF.